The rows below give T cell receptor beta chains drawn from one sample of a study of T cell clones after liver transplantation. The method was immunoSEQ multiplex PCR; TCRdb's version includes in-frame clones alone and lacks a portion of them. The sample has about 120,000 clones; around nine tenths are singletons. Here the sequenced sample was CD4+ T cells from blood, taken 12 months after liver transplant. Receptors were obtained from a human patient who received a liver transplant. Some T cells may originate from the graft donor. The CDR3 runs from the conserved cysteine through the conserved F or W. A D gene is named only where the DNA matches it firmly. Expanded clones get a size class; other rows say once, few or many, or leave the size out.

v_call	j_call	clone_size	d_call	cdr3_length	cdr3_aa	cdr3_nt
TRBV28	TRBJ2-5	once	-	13	CASSGGVKETQYF	TGTGCCAGCAGCGGCGGGGTAAAAGAGACCCAGTACTTC
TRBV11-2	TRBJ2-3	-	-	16	CASSRLSAPSTDTQYF	TGTGCCAGCAGCCGCCTCTCAGCGCCTAGCACAGATACGCAGTATTTT
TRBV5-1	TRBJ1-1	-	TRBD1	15	CASSYNRGDGTEAFF	TGCGCCAGCAGCTACAACAGGGGGGACGGGACTGAAGCTTTCTTT
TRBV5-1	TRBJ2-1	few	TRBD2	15	CASSIRLAGGNEQFF	TGCGCCAGCAGCATACGACTAGCGGGAGGGAACGAGCAGTTCTTC
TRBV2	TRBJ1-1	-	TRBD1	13	CASRGQANTEAFF	TGTGCCAGCAGAGGACAGGCGAACACTGAAGCTTTCTTT
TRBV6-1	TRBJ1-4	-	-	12	CASGGGGIKLFF	TGTGCCAGTGGGGGCGGGGGAATAAAACTGTTTTTT
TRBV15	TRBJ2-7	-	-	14	CATSILRRTGEQYF	TGTGCCACCAGCATCCTTCGGCGGACGGGCGAGCAGTACTTC
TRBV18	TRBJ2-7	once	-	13	CASAEGQNYEQYF	TGTGCCAGCGCAGAGGGACAAAACTACGAGCAGTACTTC
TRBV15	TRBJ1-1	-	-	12	CATSRAAQEAFF	TGTGCCACCAGCAGAGCAGCCCAGGAGGCTTTCTTT
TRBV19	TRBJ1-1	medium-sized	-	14	CASSRQPMNTEAFF	TGTGCCAGTAGTCGACAGCCCATGAACACTGAAGCTTTCTTT
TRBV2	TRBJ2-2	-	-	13	CASSESNTGELFF	TGTGCCAGCAGTGAATCGAACACCGGGGAGCTGTTTTTT
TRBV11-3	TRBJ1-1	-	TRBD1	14	CASRRQGRNTEAFF	TGTGCCAGCAGAAGACAGGGCAGGAACACTGAAGCTTTCTTT
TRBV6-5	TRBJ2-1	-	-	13	CASSYLRYNEQFF	TGTGCCAGCAGTTACTTGAGGTACAATGAGCAGTTCTTC
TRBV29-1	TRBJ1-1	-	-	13	CSAQIGRAAEAFF	TGCAGCGCCCAAATAGGCAGGGCGGCTGAAGCTTTCTTT
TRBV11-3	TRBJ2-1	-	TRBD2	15	CASSLIAGSNNEQFF	TGTGCCAGCAGCCTCATAGCGGGGTCCAACAATGAGCAGTTCTTC
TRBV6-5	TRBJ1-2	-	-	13	CASRPTGAYGYTF	TGTGCCAGCAGGCCGACCGGGGCATATGGCTACACCTTC
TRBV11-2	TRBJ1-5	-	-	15	CASSLDGREAQPQHF	TGTGCCAGCAGCTTAGATGGGAGGGAGGCGCAGCCCCAGCATTTT
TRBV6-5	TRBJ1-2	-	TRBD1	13	CAIRGQGFYGYTF	TGTGCCATCAGGGGACAGGGTTTTTATGGCTACACCTTC